This T cell receptor beta chain was identified during a study of Ad26.COV2.S vaccination and SARS-CoV-2 variants. Study conclusions and caveats: TCR breadth and depth estimates may have understated total T cell responses.

V trimming: 7 bases; J trimming: 2 bases; junction bases outside the gene matches: 8. Germline CDR1 MNHEY, CDR2 SVGAGI. The CDR3 has 15 amino acids. Libraries were prepared by immunoSEQ multiplex PCR; TCRdb keeps only in-frame clonotypes and omits some of them. The sample lists 300,000 to 400,000 clones, roughly nine tenths occurring once. Points on this clone: Its antigen is unidentified.

The sequence was obtained from a human donor who had recovered from COVID-19. Sequenced here: peripheral blood, sampled after recovery from COVID-19. The rearrangement uses TRBV6-5 and TRBJ1-3; 7 bases fit TRBD1. The CDR3 spells CASTRDRDPGNTIYF. The CDR3 region has the DNA TGTGCCAGCACCCGGGACAGAGATCCTGGAAACACCATATATTTT.